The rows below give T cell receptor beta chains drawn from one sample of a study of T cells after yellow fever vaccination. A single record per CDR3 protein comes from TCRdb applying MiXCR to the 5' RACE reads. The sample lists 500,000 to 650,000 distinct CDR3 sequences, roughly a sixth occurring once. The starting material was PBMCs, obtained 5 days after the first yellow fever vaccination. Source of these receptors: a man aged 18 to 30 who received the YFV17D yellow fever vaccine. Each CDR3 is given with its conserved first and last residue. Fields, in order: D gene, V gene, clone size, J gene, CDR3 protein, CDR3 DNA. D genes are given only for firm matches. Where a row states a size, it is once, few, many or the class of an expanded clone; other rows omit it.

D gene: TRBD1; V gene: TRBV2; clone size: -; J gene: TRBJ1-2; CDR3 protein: CASSEARDSYGYTF; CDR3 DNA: TGTGCCAGCAGTGAAGCGAGGGACAGCTATGGCTACACCTTC
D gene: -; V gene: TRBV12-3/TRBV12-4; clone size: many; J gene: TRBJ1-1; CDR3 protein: CASSLRHQNTEAFF; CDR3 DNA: TGTGCCAGCAGTTTGCGGCACCAGAACACTGAAGCTTTCTTT
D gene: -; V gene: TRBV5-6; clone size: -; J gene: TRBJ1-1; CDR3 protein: CASSVPGRRQVAEAFF; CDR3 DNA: TGTGCCAGCAGCGTGCCGGGGCGGAGGCAGGTGGCTGAAGCTTTCTTT
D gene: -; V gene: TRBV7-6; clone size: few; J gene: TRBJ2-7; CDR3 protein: CASSSGLEQYF; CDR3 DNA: TGTGCCAGCAGCTCCGGGCTCGAGCAGTACTTC
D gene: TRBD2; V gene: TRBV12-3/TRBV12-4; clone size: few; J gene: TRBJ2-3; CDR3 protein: CASSRRGGVADTQYF; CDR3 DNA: TGTGCCAGCAGTCGACGGGGGGGCGTCGCAGATACGCAGTATTTT
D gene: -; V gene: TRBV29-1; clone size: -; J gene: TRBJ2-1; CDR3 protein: CSVEVMNYNEQFF; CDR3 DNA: TGCAGCGTTGAAGTCATGAATTACAATGAGCAGTTCTTC
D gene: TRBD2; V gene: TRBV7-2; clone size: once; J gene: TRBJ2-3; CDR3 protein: CASSSYGLVGDTQYF; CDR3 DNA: TGTGCCAGCAGCTCATATGGACTAGTGGGAGATACGCAGTATTTT
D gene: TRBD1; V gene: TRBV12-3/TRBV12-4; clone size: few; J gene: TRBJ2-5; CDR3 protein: CASRSRTGTETQYF; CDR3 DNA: TGTGCCAGCAGATCTAGGACAGGGACAGAGACCCAGTACTTC
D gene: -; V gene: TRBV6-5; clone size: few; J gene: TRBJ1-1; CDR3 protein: CASSYSRVMNTEAFF; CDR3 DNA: TGTGCCAGCAGTTACTCTCGGGTTATGAACACTGAAGCTTTCTTT
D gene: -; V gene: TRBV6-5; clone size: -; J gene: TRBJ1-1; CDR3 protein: CASSYSILNTEAFF; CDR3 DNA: TGTGCCAGCAGTTACTCGATCCTGAACACTGAAGCTTTCTTT
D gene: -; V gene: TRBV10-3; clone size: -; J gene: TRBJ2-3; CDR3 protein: CAITPTEGPTDTQYF; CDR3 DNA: TGTGCCATTACCCCGACTGAGGGCCCTACAGATACGCAGTATTTT
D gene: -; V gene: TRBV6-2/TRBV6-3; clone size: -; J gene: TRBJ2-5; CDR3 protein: CASRLLAPETQYF; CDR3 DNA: TGTGCCAGCAGACTTCTAGCGCCAGAGACCCAGTACTTC
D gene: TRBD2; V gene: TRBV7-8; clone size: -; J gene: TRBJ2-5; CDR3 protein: CASSPGTSGGRETQYF; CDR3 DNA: TGTGCCAGCAGCCCAGGGACTAGCGGGGGTCGCGAGACCCAGTACTTC
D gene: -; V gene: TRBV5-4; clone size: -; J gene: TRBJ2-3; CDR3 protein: CASSQPGAPPDTQYF; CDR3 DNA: TGTGCCAGCAGCCAGCCAGGGGCCCCCCCAGATACGCAGTATTTT
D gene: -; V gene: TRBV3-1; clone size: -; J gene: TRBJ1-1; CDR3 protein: CAFRAGTYNTEAFF; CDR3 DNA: TGTGCCTTCAGGGCCGGGACATACAACACTGAAGCTTTCTTT
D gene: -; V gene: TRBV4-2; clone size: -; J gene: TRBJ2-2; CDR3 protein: CASSQAGRRGSAGELFF; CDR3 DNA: TGTGCCAGCAGCCAAGCTGGCCGGCGGGGTTCGGCCGGGGAGCTGTTTTTT
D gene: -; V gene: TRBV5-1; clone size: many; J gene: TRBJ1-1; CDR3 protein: CASSLSSGQGMDTEAFF; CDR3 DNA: TGCGCCAGCAGCTTGTCTTCGGGGCAGGGGATGGACACTGAAGCTTTCTTT
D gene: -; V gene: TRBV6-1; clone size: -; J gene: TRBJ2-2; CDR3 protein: CASSDLGTRNTGELFF; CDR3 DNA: TGTGCCAGCAGCGACCTGGGGACAAGGAACACCGGGGAGCTGTTTTTT
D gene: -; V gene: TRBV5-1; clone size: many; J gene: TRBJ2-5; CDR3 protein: CASRDTELETQYF; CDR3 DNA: TGCGCCAGCAGAGATACCGAGTTGGAGACCCAGTACTTC
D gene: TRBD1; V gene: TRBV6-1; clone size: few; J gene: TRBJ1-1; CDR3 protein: CASTGTGGYTEAFF; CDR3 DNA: TGTGCCAGCACTGGGACAGGGGGCTACACTGAAGCTTTCTTT
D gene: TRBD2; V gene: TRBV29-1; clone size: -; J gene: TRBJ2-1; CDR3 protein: CSVESSGGSDEQFF; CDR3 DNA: TGCAGCGTTGAGTCTAGCGGGGGGAGTGATGAGCAGTTCTTC
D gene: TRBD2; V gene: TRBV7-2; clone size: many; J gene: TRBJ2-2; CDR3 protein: CASSLSSGGATGELFF; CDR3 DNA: TGTGCCAGCAGCTTATCTAGCGGGGGGGCCACCGGGGAGCTGTTTTTT
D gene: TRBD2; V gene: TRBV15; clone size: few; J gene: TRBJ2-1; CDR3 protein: CATSTRLAVSYNEQFF; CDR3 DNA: TGTGCCACCAGCACGAGACTAGCGGTGTCCTACAATGAGCAGTTCTTC
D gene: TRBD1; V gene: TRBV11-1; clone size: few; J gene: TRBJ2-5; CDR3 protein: CASSLAQWGDRGHQETQYF; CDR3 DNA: TGTGCCAGCAGCTTAGCCCAATGGGGCGACAGGGGACATCAAGAGACCCAGTACTTC
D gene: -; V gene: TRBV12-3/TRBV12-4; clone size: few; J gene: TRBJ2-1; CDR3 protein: CASVSGSSYNEQFF; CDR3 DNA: TGTGCCAGCGTCTCCGGGAGCTCCTACAATGAGCAGTTCTTC
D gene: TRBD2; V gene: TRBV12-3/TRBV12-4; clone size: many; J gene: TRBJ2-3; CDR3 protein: CASSRSSGGTDTQYF; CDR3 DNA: TGTGCCAGCAGCCGTTCAAGCGGGGGCACAGATACGCAGTATTTT
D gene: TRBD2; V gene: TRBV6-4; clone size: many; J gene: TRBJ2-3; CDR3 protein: CASSDSSGGATDTQYF; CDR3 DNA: TGTGCCAGCAGTGACTCTAGCGGGGGGGCCACAGATACGCAGTATTTT
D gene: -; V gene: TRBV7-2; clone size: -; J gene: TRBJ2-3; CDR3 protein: CASSLGGIGDTQYF; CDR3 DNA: TGTGCCAGCAGCTTAGGGGGTATCGGAGATACGCAGTATTTT
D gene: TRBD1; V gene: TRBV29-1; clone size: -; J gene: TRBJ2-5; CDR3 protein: CSVGDRQLIYQETQYF; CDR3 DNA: TGCAGCGTTGGGGACAGGCAGCTTATCTACCAAGAGACCCAGTACTTC
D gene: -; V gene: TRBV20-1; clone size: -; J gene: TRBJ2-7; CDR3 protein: CSARDMRFPYEQYF; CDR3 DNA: TGCAGTGCTAGAGATATGAGGTTTCCCTACGAGCAGTACTTC
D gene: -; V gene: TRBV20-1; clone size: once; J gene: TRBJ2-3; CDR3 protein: CSARTPTDTQYF; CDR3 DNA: TGCAGTGCCCGGACACCCACAGATACGCAGTATTTT